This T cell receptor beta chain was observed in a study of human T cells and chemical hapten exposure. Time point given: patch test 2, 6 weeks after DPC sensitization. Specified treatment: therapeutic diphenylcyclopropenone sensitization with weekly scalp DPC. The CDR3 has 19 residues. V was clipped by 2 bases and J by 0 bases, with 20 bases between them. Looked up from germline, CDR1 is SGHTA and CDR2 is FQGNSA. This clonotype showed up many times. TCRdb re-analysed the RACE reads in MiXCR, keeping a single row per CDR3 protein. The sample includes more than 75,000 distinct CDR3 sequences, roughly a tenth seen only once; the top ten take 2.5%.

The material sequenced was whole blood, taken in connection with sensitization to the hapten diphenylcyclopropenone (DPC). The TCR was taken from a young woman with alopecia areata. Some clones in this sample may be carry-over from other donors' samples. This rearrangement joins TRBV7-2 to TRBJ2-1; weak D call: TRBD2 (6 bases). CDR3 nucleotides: TGTGCCAGCAGCTTACAAAGGGGCGCTGCGACTAGCTCCTACAATGAGCAGTTCTTC. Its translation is CASSLQRGAATSSYNEQFF.